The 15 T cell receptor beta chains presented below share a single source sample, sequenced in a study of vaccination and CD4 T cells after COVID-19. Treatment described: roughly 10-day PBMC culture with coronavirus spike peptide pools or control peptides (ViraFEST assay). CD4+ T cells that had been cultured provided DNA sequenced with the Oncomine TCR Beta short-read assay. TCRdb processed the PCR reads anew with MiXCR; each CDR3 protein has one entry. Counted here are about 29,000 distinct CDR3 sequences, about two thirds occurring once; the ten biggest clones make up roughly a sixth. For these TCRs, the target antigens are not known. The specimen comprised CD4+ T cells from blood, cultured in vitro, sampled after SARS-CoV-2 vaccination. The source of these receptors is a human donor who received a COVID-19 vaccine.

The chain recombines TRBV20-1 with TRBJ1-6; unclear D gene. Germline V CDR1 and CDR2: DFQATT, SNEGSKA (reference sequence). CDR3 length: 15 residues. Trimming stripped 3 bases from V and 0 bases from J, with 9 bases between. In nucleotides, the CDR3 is TGCAGTGCTAGGGAGCGTAACTCCTATAATTCACCCCTCCACTTT. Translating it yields CSARERNSYNSPLHF.

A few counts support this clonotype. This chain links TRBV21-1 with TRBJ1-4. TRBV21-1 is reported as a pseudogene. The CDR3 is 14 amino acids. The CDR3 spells CASSNGGFDEKLFF. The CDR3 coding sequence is TGTGCCAGCAGCAATGGAGGGTTCGATGAAAAACTGTTTTTT.

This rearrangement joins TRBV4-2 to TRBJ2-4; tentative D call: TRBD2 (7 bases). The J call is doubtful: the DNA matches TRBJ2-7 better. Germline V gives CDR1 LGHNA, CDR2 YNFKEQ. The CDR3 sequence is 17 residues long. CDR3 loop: CASSQGPWEGVNVEQYF. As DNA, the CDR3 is TGTGCCAGCAGCCAAGGTCCCTGGGAGGGGGTGAATGTCGAGCAGTACTTC.

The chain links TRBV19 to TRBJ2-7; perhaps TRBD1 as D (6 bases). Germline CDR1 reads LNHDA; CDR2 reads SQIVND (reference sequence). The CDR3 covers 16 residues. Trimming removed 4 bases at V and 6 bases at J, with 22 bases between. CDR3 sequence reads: CASSNGPDRLGGEQYF. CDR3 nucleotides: TGTGCCAGTAGTAATGGGCCGGATCGCCTAGGGGGCGAGCAGTACTTC.

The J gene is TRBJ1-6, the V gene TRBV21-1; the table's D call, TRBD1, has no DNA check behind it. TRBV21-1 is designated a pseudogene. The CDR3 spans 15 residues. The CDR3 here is CASIYCRGRNSPLHF. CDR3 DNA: TGTGCCAGCATTTACTGCAGGGGCAGGAATTCACCCCTCCACTTT.

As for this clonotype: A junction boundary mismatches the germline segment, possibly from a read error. CDR3 region: CASSELPRGEDTQCF. The CDR3 DNA follows: TGTGCCAGCAGTGAACTCCCGAGGGGGGAAGATACGCAGTGTTTT. The chain is built from TRBV6-1 and TRBJ2-3, with D perhaps matching TRBD1 or TRBD2 (6 bases each). Germline CDR1 and CDR2: MNHNS and SASEGT. There are 15 residues in the CDR3.

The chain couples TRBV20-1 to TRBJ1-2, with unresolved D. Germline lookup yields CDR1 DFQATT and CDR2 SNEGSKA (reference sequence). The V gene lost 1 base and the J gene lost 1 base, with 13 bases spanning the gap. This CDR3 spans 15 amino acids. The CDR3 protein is CSARVTGGGNYGYTF. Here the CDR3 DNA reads TGCAGTGCTAGAGTAACGGGCGGCGGTAACTATGGCTACACCTTC.

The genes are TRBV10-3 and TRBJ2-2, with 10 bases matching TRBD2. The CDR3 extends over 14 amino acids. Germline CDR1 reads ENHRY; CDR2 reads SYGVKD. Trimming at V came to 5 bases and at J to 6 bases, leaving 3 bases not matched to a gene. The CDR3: CAISTAGGPGELFF. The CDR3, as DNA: TGTGCCATCAGTACAGCGGGGGGGCCCGGGGAGCTGTTTTTT.

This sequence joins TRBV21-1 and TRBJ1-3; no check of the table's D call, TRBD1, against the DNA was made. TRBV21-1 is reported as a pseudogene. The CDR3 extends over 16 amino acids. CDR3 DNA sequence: TGTGCCAGCAGCACTCTACAGGGGGCGCCTGGAAACACCATATATTTT. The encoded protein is CASSTLQGAPGNTIYF.

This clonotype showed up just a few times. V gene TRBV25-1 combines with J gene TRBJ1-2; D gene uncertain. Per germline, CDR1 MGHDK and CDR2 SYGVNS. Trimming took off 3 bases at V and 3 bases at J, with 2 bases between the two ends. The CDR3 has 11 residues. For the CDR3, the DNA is TGTGCCAGCAGTGATTACTATGGCTACACCTTC. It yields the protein CASSDYYGYTF.

DNA of the CDR3: TGTGCCAGCAGCTTAGCGGCGGGGCTGAGCACCGGGGAGCTGTTTTTT. Its protein is CASSLAAGLSTGELFF. V and J are TRBV7-2 and TRBJ2-2; maybe TRBD2 (6 bases). Germline lookup yields CDR1 SGHTA and CDR2 FQGNSA. The CDR3 is made up of 16 amino acids. Trimming cost V 0 bases and J 4 bases, with 12 bases left between them.

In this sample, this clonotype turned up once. CDR3 sequence: CASSLVFGQGIYEQYF. The CDR3 region has the DNA TGTGCCAGCAGCTTAGTTTTCGGACAGGGGATTTACGAGCAGTACTTC. The chain carries TRBV11-3 and TRBJ2-7; 9 bases agree with TRBD1. CDR3 length equals 16 residues. Germline CDR1 SGHNT, CDR2 YENEEA. The V and J ends lost 1 base and 4 bases, in that order; junction bases with no gene match: 8.

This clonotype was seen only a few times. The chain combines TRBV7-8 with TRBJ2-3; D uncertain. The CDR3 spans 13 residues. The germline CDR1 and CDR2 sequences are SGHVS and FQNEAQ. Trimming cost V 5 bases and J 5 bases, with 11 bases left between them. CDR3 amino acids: CASSPPKIDTQYF. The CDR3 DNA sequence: TGTGCCAGCAGCCCCCCCAAGATAGATACGCAGTATTTT.

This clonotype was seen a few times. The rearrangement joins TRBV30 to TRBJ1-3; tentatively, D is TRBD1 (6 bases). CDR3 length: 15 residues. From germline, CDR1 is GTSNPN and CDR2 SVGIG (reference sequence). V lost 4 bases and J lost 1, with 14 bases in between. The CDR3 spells CAWTEGVNSGNTIYF. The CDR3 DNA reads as TGTGCCTGGACCGAGGGGGTTAATTCTGGAAACACCATATATTTT.

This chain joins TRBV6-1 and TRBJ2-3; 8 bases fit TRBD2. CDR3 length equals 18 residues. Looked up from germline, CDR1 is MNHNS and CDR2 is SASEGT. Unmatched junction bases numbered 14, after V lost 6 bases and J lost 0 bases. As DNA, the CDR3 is TGTGCCAGCAGGAGCCCTGGTGGGAGCGGGGGAAGCACAGATACGCAGTATTTT. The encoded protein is CASRSPGGSGGSTDTQYF.